The 28 T cell receptor beta chains below come from one sample, sequenced in a study of shared clonotypes between healthy human individuals. The method was immunoSEQ multiplex PCR; TCRdb's version includes in-frame clones alone and lacks a portion of them. Among roughly 1,800,000 clones, about 95% were seen once, and the ten largest hold 0.95% to 1.5%. Positively selected for CCR7, the CD45RO-negative cells used as naive CD8 cells excluded terminally differentiated effector memory CD45RA+ cells. Sequencing was carried out using naive CD8+ T cells sorted from blood. The receptors shown here come from a man between 18 and 29 years old in good health.

This chain connects TRBV9 to TRBJ2-1, with 9 bases matching TRBD1. The length of the CDR3 is 18 residues. V lost 3 bases, J lost 0 bases, and 10 bases stayed unmatched. Germline-derived CDR1 and CDR2 are SGDLS and YYNGEE. CDR3 nucleotides: TGTGCCAGCAGCGAGGGGACAGGGCTCTCTAGCTCCTACAATGAGCAGTTCTTC. The encoded protein is CASSEGTGLSSSYNEQFF.

This chain uses TRBV9 with TRBJ2-7; 7 positions match TRBD2. CDR3 length equals 15 residues. Trimming at V came to 0 bases and at J to 1 base, leaving 4 bases not matched to a gene. The germline CDR1 and CDR2 sequences are SGDLS and YYNGEE. Here the CDR3 reads CASSVGEGLSYEQYF. Here the CDR3 DNA reads TGTGCCAGCAGCGTAGGGGAGGGACTATCCTACGAGCAGTACTTC.

This clone occurred once. The CDR3 DNA follows: TGTGCCAGCAGCTTAGTGCCAGGGAAGGCGACTGAAGCTTTCTTT. As protein: CASSLVPGKATEAFF. This chain connects TRBV7-6 to TRBJ1-1; D perhaps matches TRBD1 (5 bases). Looked up from germline, CDR1 is SGHVS and CDR2 is FNYEAQ. There are 15 residues in the CDR3. Trimming took off 1 base at V and 5 bases at J, with 14 bases between the two ends.

The chain uses TRBV4-1 and TRBJ1-5, with 7 bases aligning to TRBD1. V lost 0 bases and J lost 4; bases outside the gene matches: 6. Per germline, CDR1 MGHRA and CDR2 YSYEKL. There are 16 residues in the CDR3. This CDR3 is CASSQERQGSNQPQHF. The CDR3 region has the DNA TGCGCCAGCAGCCAAGAACGACAGGGATCTAATCAGCCCCAGCATTTT.

This chain joins TRBV27 and TRBJ2-7, with TRBD1 matching over 9 bases. CDR3 length equals 15 residues. V trimming: 2 bases; J trimming: 3 bases; junction bases outside the gene matches: 5. CDR1 is MNHEY and CDR2 is SMNVEV in the germline V gene (reference sequence). CDR3 coding DNA: TGTGCCAGCAGTTTAGGGACAGGGATTTACTACGAGCAGTACTTC. Its translation is CASSLGTGIYYEQYF.

The chain combines TRBV28 with TRBJ2-7, with TRBD1 matching over 8 bases. The CDR3 is made up of 18 amino acids. Looked up from germline, CDR1 is MDHEN and CDR2 is SYDVKM. The V segment lost 2 bases and the J segment 0 bases; nucleotides outside the gene matches: 12. CDR3 DNA sequence: TGTGCCAGCAGTTTAATTAGCCTCCAGGGGGCCAGCTCCTACGAGCAGTACTTC. It specifies CASSLISLQGASSYEQYF.

The chain is built from TRBV2 and TRBJ1-1; maybe TRBD1 (6 bases). The CDR3 covers 17 residues. Looked up from germline, CDR1 is SNHLY and CDR2 is FYNNEI. Trimming pared 3 bases from V and 6 bases from J, leaving 23 bases between. The DNA of the CDR3 is TGTGCCAGCAGTGATAGTGGGGGCTTGTGGGGGAAGGCTGAAGCTTTCTTT. Its protein is CASSDSGGLWGKAEAFF.

CDR3 in DNA: TGTGCCAGCAACGATGGCCCGAACACTGAAGCTTTCTTT. Its protein is CASNDGPNTEAFF. The V gene is TRBV6-5, the J gene TRBJ1-1; no clear D. Germline V gene data show CDR1 as MNHEY and CDR2 as SVGAGI. Trimming removed 7 bases at V and 1 base at J, with 10 bases between. The CDR3 has 13 amino acids.

The rearrangement links TRBV28 to TRBJ1-1, with D possibly matching TRBD1 (5 bases). The CDR3 has 17 residues. Germline CDR1 reads MDHEN; CDR2 reads SYDVKM. V lost 6 bases, J lost 1 base, and 21 bases lay in between. The CDR3 nucleotides read TGTGCCAGCAGCCAACTCAAGAGGGGAATTAGGAACACTGAAGCTTTCTTT. This translates into CASSQLKRGIRNTEAFF. The full variable domain, rest sourced from reference TRBV28 and TRBJ1-1, is DVKVTQSSRYLVKRTGEKVFLECVQDMDHENMFWYRQDPGLGLRLIYFSYDVKMKEKGDIPEGYSVSREKKERFSLILESASTNQTSMYLCASSQLKRGIRNTEAFFGQGTRLTVV.

This chain joins TRBV9 and TRBJ2-7; possibly TRBD2 for D (6 bases). Germline V gene lookup returns CDR1 SGDLS and CDR2 YYNGEE. The CDR3 is made up of 15 amino acids. Between the trimmed V and J ends, which lost 3 bases and 5 bases, there was a span of 18 bases. The CDR3 region is CASSEGGSGIHEQYF. DNA for the CDR3: TGTGCCAGCAGCGAGGGAGGAAGTGGTATCCACGAGCAGTACTTC.

This clone was seen just once. The CDR3 here is CASSSRDRDGYTF. The CDR3 nucleotides read TGTGCCAGCAGCTCCCGGGACAGGGACGGCTACACCTTC. The rearrangement links TRBV11-2 to TRBJ1-2; 9 bases are a match to TRBD1. The V gene's germline CDR1 is SGHAT and CDR2 FQNNGV. CDR3 length: 13 residues. J lost 8 bases, V lost 4 bases, and 5 bases had no gene match.

This clone was counted once. This chain connects TRBV28 to TRBJ1-5; the D gene is possibly TRBD1 (5 bases). CDR1 and CDR2 (germline): MDHEN, SYDVKM. This CDR3 is 17 amino acids long. V lost 4 bases to trimming and J lost 0 bases, with 16 bases between them. The CDR3 reads CASSSLVMGDSNQPQHF. CDR3 DNA: TGTGCCAGCAGTTCACTCGTCATGGGGGATAGCAATCAGCCCCAGCATTTT.

The chain recombines TRBV4-1 with TRBJ2-5, with D possibly being TRBD2 (6 bases). CDR1 MGHRA and CDR2 YSYEKL come from the germline V gene. Deletions cut 1 base from V and 2 bases from J, with 14 bases between. The CDR3 is 16 amino acids. The CDR3 loop reads CASSQGPAGIQETQYF. The CDR3 nucleotides are TGCGCCAGCAGCCAAGGCCCCGCGGGGATTCAAGAGACCCAGTACTTC.

The chain joins TRBV12-5 to TRBJ2-7; no firm D call. Deletions cut 6 bases from V and 0 bases from J, with 9 bases between. Germline loops: CDR1 LGHNT, CDR2 FRNRAP. This CDR3 is 13 amino acids long. This CDR3 reads CASGLQPSYEQYF. CDR3 sequence (DNA): TGTGCTAGTGGACTACAGCCCTCCTACGAGCAGTACTTC. The variable domain in full, with the rest retrieved from reference TRBV12-5 and TRBJ2-7, is DARVTQTPRHKVTEMGQEVTMRCQPILGHNTVFWYRQTMMQGLELLAYFRNRAPLDDSGMPKDRFSAEMPDATLATLKIQPSEPRDSAVYFCASGLQPSYEQYFGPGTRLTVT.

The gene calls are TRBV2 and TRBJ2-2; D ambiguous. With 6 bases removed from V and 1 base from J, the gap between germline ends came to 9 bases. Germline lookup yields CDR1 SNHLY and CDR2 FYNNEI. The length of the CDR3 is 14 residues. The CDR3 region is CASRGILNTGELFF. The CDR3 coding sequence is TGTGCCAGCAGGGGGATCCTGAACACCGGGGAGCTGTTTTTT.

The rearrangement uses TRBV14 and TRBJ1-2, with a possible D match to TRBD1 (6 bases). CDR1 SGHDN and CDR2 FVKESK come from the germline V gene. The CDR3 covers 18 residues. Trimming removed 3 bases from V and 0 bases from J, with 20 bases in between. CDR3 nucleotides: TGTGCCAGCAGCCATTCGTTGGAGGGGACAAAAGCTAACTATGGCTACACCTTC. Protein product: CASSHSLEGTKANYGYTF. Full variable domain (remainder filled in from reference TRBV14 and TRBJ1-2): EAGVTQFPSHSVIEKGQTVTLRCDPISGHDNLYWYRRVMGKEIKFLLHFVKESKQDESGMPNNRFLAERTGGTYSTLKVQPAELEDSGVYFCASSHSLEGTKANYGYTFGSGTRLTVV.

Only a few counts were recorded for this clone. J is TRBJ2-2 and V is TRBV6-5, with 7 nucleotides matching TRBD1. CDR1 MNHEY and CDR2 SVGAGI come from the germline V gene. CDR3 size: 15 residues. The ends lost 7 bases at V and 1 base at J; junction bases unmatched: 6. In nucleotides, the CDR3 is TGTGCCAGCACCCAACAGGGGCGGAACACCGGGGAGCTGTTTTTT. This translates into CASTQQGRNTGELFF.

This chain links TRBV4-1 with TRBJ1-1, with D maybe TRBD1 (5 bases). Germline CDR1 MGHRA, CDR2 YSYEKL. The CDR3 covers 12 residues. Trimming took 6 bases from V and 1 from J, leaving 6 bases between them. In DNA form, the CDR3 reads TGCGCCAGCAGGGGGGGGAACACTGAAGCTTTCTTT. Its translation is CASRGGNTEAFF.

The chain links TRBV9 to TRBJ1-2; TRBD1 matches at 12 bases. This CDR3 comprises 15 residues. Trimming at V came to 4 bases and at J to 4 bases, leaving 5 bases not matched to a gene. Germline assignment: CDR1 SGDLS and CDR2 YYNGEE. CDR3 sequence reads: CASSPGTGGFYGYTF. The CDR3 DNA reads TGTGCCAGCAGCCCCGGGACAGGGGGCTTCTATGGCTACACCTTC.

The CDR3 sequence: CASSPGASGIGELFF. The CDR3 region has the DNA TGTGCCAGCAGTCCGGGGGCTAGCGGGATCGGGGAGCTGTTTTTT. The chain combines TRBV27 with TRBJ2-2; 9 nucleotides agree with TRBD2. The CDR3 length is 15 residues. Trimming removed 5 bases from V and 7 bases from J; junction bases left unmatched: 8. CDR1 is MNHEY, CDR2 SMNVEV, per germline (reference sequence).

The CDR3 here is CASSSGVYNEQFF. DNA of the CDR3: TGTGCCAGCAGTAGCGGAGTCTACAATGAGCAGTTCTTC. The chain couples TRBV6-6 to TRBJ2-1, with D perhaps matching TRBD2 (5 bases). CDR3 length: 13 residues. V lost 5 bases, J lost 3 bases, and 8 bases lay in between. The germline V gene encodes CDR1 MNHNY and CDR2 SVGAGI (reference sequence).

This chain connects TRBV9 to TRBJ2-1, with a possible D match to TRBD2 (6 bases). CDR3 length: 14 residues. The V end was cut by 0 bases, the J end by 8 bases, with 12 bases between. The germline V gene encodes CDR1 SGDLS and CDR2 YYNGEE. CDR3 in amino acids: CASSVGDSGHEQFF. As DNA, the CDR3 is TGTGCCAGCAGCGTAGGAGATAGCGGCCATGAGCAGTTCTTC.

V and J are TRBV7-9 and TRBJ2-3; TRBD2 might be the D (6 bases). The length of the CDR3 is 17 residues. The germline V and J ends were trimmed by 4 bases and 2 bases, with 19 bases remaining between them. The germline V gene encodes CDR1 SEHNR and CDR2 FQNEAQ (reference sequence). The CDR3 DNA follows: TGTGCCAGCAGCTCTCCGGTAGCGGTATCCTCCACAGATACGCAGTATTTT. As protein: CASSSPVAVSSTDTQYF.

This clone came up a few times. The limits of the CDR3 on the DNA are not certain, so only TCRdb's listed CDR3 is given. The chain uses TRBV19 and TRBJ2-7; the table's D gene call, TRBD2, was not cross checked with the DNA. The CDR3 numbers 14 amino acids, ends counted. Germline V lookup: CDR1 LNHDA, CDR2 SQIVND (reference sequence). The CDR3 loop is CASSPLWDFHEQYF.

The chain couples TRBV4-1 to TRBJ1-2; D is undetermined. Germline V gene lookup returns CDR1 MGHRA and CDR2 YSYEKL. The CDR3 sequence is 16 residues long. Between the trimmed V and J ends, which lost 0 bases and 4 bases, there was a span of 15 bases. The CDR3 DNA sequence: TGCGCCAGCAGCCAAGAATCGGGCGCGCCCGGCTATGGCTACACCTTC. Translation gives CASSQESGAPGYGYTF.

The chain joins TRBV5-6 to TRBJ2-3; 13 nucleotides agree with TRBD2. V lost 2 bases, J lost 5 bases, and 8 bases stayed unmatched. The CDR3 covers 17 residues. The germline V gene has CDR1 SGHDT and CDR2 YYEEEE. The CDR3 DNA sequence: TGTGCCAGCAGCTTTGGACTAGCGGGGGAGCCACGAGATACGCAGTATTTT. Protein: CASSFGLAGEPRDTQYF.

About this clone: Other DNA sequences in this specimen translate into the identical CDR3. CDR3 DNA: TGTGCCACGAGACAGGGTAACACTGAAGCTTTCTTT. Amino acid sequence: CATRQGNTEAFF. The gene calls are TRBV19 and TRBJ1-1, with TRBD1 identical over 7 bases. Trimming took 10 bases from V and 2 from J; bases not matched to a gene: 4. The CDR3 extends over 12 amino acids. Germline loops: CDR1 LNHDA, CDR2 SQIVND (reference sequence). The entire variable domain, with the rest obtained from reference TRBV19 and TRBJ1-1, is as follows: DGGITQSPKYLFRKEGQNVTLSCEQNLNHDAMYWYRQDPGQGLRLIYYSQIVNDFQKGDIAEGYSVSREKKESFPLTVTSAQKNPTAFYLCATRQGNTEAFFGQGTRLTVV.

V and J are TRBV5-1 and TRBJ2-2; D gene unclear. The germline CDR1 and CDR2 sequences are SGHRS and YFSETQ. Trimming removed 4 bases from V and 6 bases from J, with 10 bases in between. This CDR3 region has 13 residues. The CDR3 region is CASSPHGPGELFF. CDR3 DNA: TGCGCCAGCAGCCCCCACGGGCCCGGGGAGCTGTTTTTT.